Each of the 13 T cell receptor beta chains below was sequenced from the same sample in a study of blood T cell repertoires in COVID-19. Method: immunoSEQ multiplex PCR; TCRdb's copy keeps in-frame clones and lacks some. The sample carries 230,000 or so clones, nearly 90% recorded once. Sequencing was carried out using peripheral blood. The receptors were gathered from a woman aged 40 to 50 who had recovered from COVID-19.

V and J are TRBV20-1 and TRBJ1-1; D unresolved. Trimming removed 7 bases from V and 2 bases from J, with 8 bases in between. The CDR3 runs to 11 residues. Germline V CDR1 and CDR2: DFQATT, SNEGSKA (reference sequence). The CDR3 region is CSVRSNTEAFF. The CDR3 nucleotides read TGCAGTGTGAGGAGTAACACTGAAGCTTTCTTT.

The gene calls are TRBV7-9 and TRBJ1-3; TRBD1 might be the D (5 bases). The CDR3 runs to 18 residues. V was trimmed by 3 bases and J by 0 bases, leaving 18 bases between them. The germline CDR1 and CDR2 sequences are SEHNR and FQNEAQ (reference sequence). CDR3 in amino acids: CASSLKRGEGFSGNTIYF. As DNA, the CDR3 is TGTGCCAGCAGCTTGAAAAGGGGTGAAGGGTTCTCTGGAAACACCATATATTTT.

This chain joins TRBV10-3 and TRBJ1-1; D not resolved. Trimming stripped 0 bases from V and 11 bases from J, with 13 bases between. Germline loops: CDR1 ENHRY, CDR2 SYGVKD. This CDR3 has 13 amino acids. The CDR3 bases are TGTGCCATCAGTGAGTCTGGGCCTACCTGGGCTTTCTTT. Protein: CAISESGPTWAFF.

The V call is TRBV9, the J call TRBJ2-1; D call uncertain. Trimming took 2 bases from V and 6 from J, leaving 9 bases between them. The CDR3 loop spans 13 amino acids. Germline CDR1 reads SGDLS; CDR2 reads YYNGEE. The CDR3 bases are TGTGCCAGCAGCGTCGGTATCATCAATGAGCAGTTCTTC. Translation: CASSVGIINEQFF.

The rearrangement uses TRBV3-1 (or the pseudogene TRBV3-2) and TRBJ2-1; 10 bases fit TRBD1. J lost 4 bases, V lost 4 bases, and 4 bases had no gene match. Per germline, CDR1 LGHDT and CDR2 YNNKEL (reference sequence). CDR3 length: 15 residues. The CDR3 sequence is CASSRTGGSYNEQFF. CDR3 sequence (DNA): TGTGCCAGCAGCCGGACAGGGGGATCGTACAATGAGCAGTTCTTC.

This clone was observed a few times. This rearrangement joins TRBV7-9 to TRBJ2-7; possibly TRBD2 for D (6 bases). Per the germline V gene, CDR1 is SEHNR and CDR2 is FQNEAQ (reference sequence). This CDR3 spans 14 amino acids. The ends were cut back, 4 bases at V and 4 bases at J, with 14 bases in the middle. The CDR3 sequence: CASSSHSGAYEQYF. CDR3 DNA sequence: TGTGCCAGCAGCTCGCACTCGGGAGCTTACGAGCAGTACTTC.

The genes are TRBV4-1 and TRBJ1-1, with 7 bases that match TRBD1. This CDR3 has 15 residues. Germline CDR1 and CDR2: MGHRA and YSYEKL. Trimming at V came to 0 bases and at J to 5 bases, leaving 6 bases not matched to a gene. The CDR3 here is CASSQEYPGGTEAFF. The CDR3 bases are TGCGCCAGCAGCCAAGAGTACCCAGGGGGGACTGAAGCTTTCTTT.

This clone appeared a few times. The V and J genes are TRBV15 and TRBJ1-5, with 7 bases fitting TRBD1. Trimming at V came to 1 base and at J to 1 base, leaving 4 bases not matched to a gene. Germline CDR1 reads LNHNV; CDR2 reads YYDKDF (reference sequence). The CDR3 runs 16 residues. The CDR3 DNA is TGTGCCACCAGCAGAGCCAGGGACAGAAGCAATCAGCCCCAGCATTTT. This codes for CATSRARDRSNQPQHF.

The V gene is TRBV19, the J gene TRBJ2-5, with 8 nucleotides matching TRBD1. Germline V gives CDR1 LNHDA, CDR2 SQIVND (reference sequence). The V gene end was trimmed by 6 bases and the J gene end by 5 bases; junction bases not matched to a gene: 14. The CDR3 length is 16 residues. CDR3 nucleotides: TGTGCCAGTAGCCCTCCGGGACAGGCATTGAGGGAGACCCAGTACTTC. Amino acid sequence: CASSPPGQALRETQYF.

V and J are TRBV11-2 and TRBJ2-1; tentative D call: TRBD2 (6 bases). CDR3 length: 16 amino acids. Trimming took off 5 bases at V and 1 base at J, with 15 bases between the two ends. Germline assignment: CDR1 SGHAT and CDR2 FQNNGV. CDR3 in amino acids: CASSTPSAWSYNEQFF. The CDR3 DNA follows: TGTGCCAGCAGCACCCCTAGCGCATGGTCCTACAATGAGCAGTTCTTC.

This chain links TRBV19 with TRBJ1-1; the match to TRBD1 covers 8 bases. Unmatched junction bases numbered 9, after V lost 3 bases and J lost 6 bases. Germline V gives CDR1 LNHDA, CDR2 SQIVND (reference sequence). This CDR3 is 15 amino acids long. CDR3 region: CASSILGQGGAEAFF. CDR3 coding DNA: TGTGCCAGTAGTATTCTTGGACAGGGCGGGGCTGAAGCTTTCTTT. The complete variable domain, with remaining parts taken from reference TRBV19 and TRBJ1-1, reads DGGITQSPKYLFRKEGQNVTLSCEQNLNHDAMYWYRQDPGQGLRLIYYSQIVNDFQKGDIAEGYSVSREKKESFPLTVTSAQKNPTAFYLCASSILGQGGAEAFFGQGTRLTVV.

The rearrangement uses TRBV6-6 and TRBJ1-5; 8 bases line up with TRBD1. CDR3 length: 16 residues. Germline CDR1 reads MNHNY; CDR2 reads SVGAGI (reference sequence). After removal of 4 bases from V and 0 bases from J, the junction contained 5 bases not matched to a gene. The CDR3 DNA reads TGTGCCAGCAGTTTAGGACAGGGCGATAGCAATCAGCCCCAGCATTTT. Translated, it gives CASSLGQGDSNQPQHF.

V and J are TRBV5-4 and TRBJ2-3, with 7 nucleotides matching TRBD2. V was pared by 4 bases and J by 6 bases, with 20 bases of the junction left unmatched. The CDR3 extends over 18 amino acids. Looked up from germline, CDR1 is SGHNT and CDR2 is YYREEE (reference sequence). DNA for the CDR3: TGTGCCAGCAGCAAGCTTACTAGCGCGAGAGCCCTTGAGGATACGCAGTATTTT. Its protein is CASSKLTSARALEDTQYF.